The 32 T cell receptor beta chains below were found in one sample sequenced in a study of blood T cell repertoires in COVID-19. Repertoires were generated with immunoSEQ multiplex PCR, while TCRdb's copy carries only in-frame clones and drops some. Of some 130,000 clones in the sample, around 80% were seen once. Sequencing was performed on peripheral blood. The receptors here all came from a woman aged 80 or older with acute or convalescent COVID-19.

The rearrangement uses TRBV2 and TRBJ1-1, with D tentatively TRBD1 (5 bases). The CDR3 covers 13 residues. V lost 6 bases and J 0 bases, leaving 8 bases between the germline ends. CDR1 is SNHLY and CDR2 is FYNNEI in the germline V gene. CDR3: CASRGGVNTEAFF. CDR3 sequence (DNA): TGTGCCAGCAGGGGGGGAGTGAACACTGAAGCTTTCTTT.

The chain recombines TRBV2 with TRBJ2-7; 8 bases line up with TRBD1. The germline V gene encodes CDR1 SNHLY and CDR2 FYNNEI. V shed 0 bases, J shed 6 bases, and the junction held 4 bases outside the gene matches. This CDR3 has 14 amino acids. The CDR3 coding sequence is TGTGCCAGCAGTGAAGCGACAGGGGCTAGCGAGCAGTACTTC. Translating it yields CASSEATGASEQYF.

This clone was recorded only once. This rearrangement joins TRBV5-1 to TRBJ1-3, with TRBD1 matching over 7 bases. V was clipped by 3 bases and J by 4 bases; unmatched bases: 1. The CDR3 sequence is 13 residues long. CDR1 is SGHRS, CDR2 YFSETQ, per germline. The CDR3 nucleotides are TGCGCCAGCAGCTCGGGACAGGGAAACACCATATATTTT. It is translated as CASSSGQGNTIYF.

This sequence joins TRBV18 and TRBJ1-1; D remains ambiguous. Trimming pared 3 bases from V and 7 bases from J, leaving 21 bases between. Germline V gene data show CDR1 as KGHSH and CDR2 as LQKENI. CDR3 size: 16 residues. The CDR3 spells CASSPQRQLLEVEAFF. CDR3 sequence (DNA): TGTGCCAGCTCACCTCAGAGGCAGCTCTTAGAAGTTGAAGCTTTCTTT. The full variable domain, its missing parts supplied by reference TRBV18 and TRBJ1-1, is NAGVMQNPRHLVRRRGQEARLRCSPMKGHSHVYWYRQLPEEGLKFMVYLQKENIIDESGMPKERFSAEFPKEGPSILRIQQVVRGDSAAYFCASSPQRQLLEVEAFFGQGTRLTVV.

The chain has TRBV7-2 and TRBJ1-3; D remains ambiguous. The CDR3 has 13 residues. Trimming took off 6 bases at V and 8 bases at J, with 14 bases between the two ends. Germline V CDR1 and CDR2: SGHTA, FQGNSA. The CDR3 DNA reads as TGTGCCAGCAGTTCGACATCGTCGGACACCATATATTTT. Protein sequence: CASSSTSSDTIYF.

The gene calls are TRBV11-2 and TRBJ2-7; 7 bases map to TRBD2. CDR3 length: 16 amino acids. In germline, CDR1 is SGHAT, CDR2 FQNNGV. Losses at the gene ends were 3 bases for V and 4 bases for J; bases not matched to a gene: 12. The CDR3 DNA is TGTGCCAGCAGCTTGGGGGGGATGCAGGGAGGGTACGAGCAGTACTTC. Its translation: CASSLGGMQGGYEQYF.

This chain uses TRBV19 with TRBJ1-1; D is unclear. This CDR3 has 15 amino acids. V lost 6 bases and J 1 base, leaving 15 bases between the germline ends. The germline V gene has CDR1 LNHDA and CDR2 SQIVND (reference sequence). CDR3 nucleotides: TGTGCCAGTAGAACATCCGGGGTGCCGAACACTGAAGCTTTCTTT. Its translation is CASRTSGVPNTEAFF. Drawing the rest from reference TRBV19 and TRBJ1-1, the complete variable domain is DGGITQSPKYLFRKEGQNVTLSCEQNLNHDAMYWYRQDPGQGLRLIYYSQIVNDFQKGDIAEGYSVSREKKESFPLTVTSAQKNPTAFYLCASRTSGVPNTEAFFGQGTRLTVV.

This clone was detected once. The chain links TRBV12-3 or TRBV12-4 to TRBJ1-2; the match to TRBD1 covers 7 bases. The CDR3 is 12 residues long. V trimming: 3 bases; J trimming: 8 bases; junction bases outside the gene matches: 3. This CDR3 reads CASSFDRVGYTF. The CDR3 DNA is TGTGCCAGCAGTTTCGACAGGGTAGGCTACACCTTC.

This clone was counted a single time. The J gene is TRBJ1-1, the V gene TRBV28; the match to TRBD1 covers 10 bases. After removal of 4 bases from V and 6 bases from J, the junction contained 8 bases not matched to a gene. CDR1 and CDR2 (germline): MDHEN, SYDVKM. This CDR3 region has 15 residues. The CDR3 nucleotides read TGTGCCAGCAGTTCGGACAGGGGGAGATTTGCTGAAGCTTTCTTT. This codes for CASSSDRGRFAEAFF.

The chain employs TRBV6-4 and TRBJ2-5, with 11 bases identical to TRBD1. The CDR3 runs to 14 residues. V was pared by 6 bases and J by 5 bases, with 5 bases of the junction left unmatched. Germline values: CDR1 MRHNA, CDR2 SNTAGT. Here the CDR3 reads CASRGTGGEETQYF. In DNA form, the CDR3 reads TGTGCCAGCAGAGGGACAGGGGGGGAGGAGACCCAGTACTTC.

The gene calls are TRBV4-1 and TRBJ2-7; 12 bases line up with TRBD2. From germline, CDR1 is MGHRA and CDR2 YSYEKL. Losses at the gene ends were 3 bases for V and 10 bases for J; bases not matched to a gene: 13. This CDR3 region has 16 residues. CDR3 sequence (DNA): TGCGCCAGCAGCCAGAACCTAGCGGGGGGGCCTGCGGAACAGTACTTC. This translates into CASSQNLAGGPAEQYF.

The J gene is TRBJ1-2, the V gene TRBV6-1, with D unclear. CDR1 and CDR2 from the germline V gene are MNHNS and SASEGT. This CDR3 has 14 residues. V was clipped by 2 bases and J by 4 bases, with 11 bases between them. The CDR3 DNA is TGTGCCAGCAGTGAATTTCGGGGTTCCTATGGCTACACCTTC. Translated: CASSEFRGSYGYTF.

The chain has TRBV5-1 and TRBJ2-7, with D perhaps matching TRBD1 (5 bases). Germline lookup yields CDR1 SGHRS and CDR2 YFSETQ. The CDR3 consists of 15 residues. The V end was cut by 2 bases, the J end by 2 bases, with 14 bases between. The CDR3 sequence is CASSFEAGSTYEQYF. CDR3 in DNA: TGCGCCAGCAGCTTTGAAGCAGGGTCTACCTACGAGCAGTACTTC. Combining the CDR3 with reference TRBV5-1 and TRBJ2-7 gives the whole variable domain KAGVTQTPRYLIKTRGQQVTLSCSPISGHRSVSWYQQTPGQGLQFLFEYFSETQRNKGNFPGRFSGRQFSNSRSEMNVSTLELGDSALYLCASSFEAGSTYEQYFGPGTRLTVT.

This clone was detected only a few times. The J gene is TRBJ1-5, the V gene TRBV12-3 or TRBV12-4; 7 bases align to TRBD1. The CDR3 totals 13 residues. J was trimmed by 4 bases and V by 6 bases; bases with no gene match: 3. CDR3 residues: CASRGQRNQPQHF. The CDR3 bases are TGTGCCAGCAGGGGACAGAGAAATCAGCCCCAGCATTTT.

This sequence joins TRBV6-2 or TRBV6-3 and TRBJ2-1; D might be TRBD2 (7 bases). Germline CDR1 is MNHEY and CDR2 is SVGEGT. The CDR3 contains 16 residues. With 0 bases removed from V and 8 bases from J, the gap between germline ends came to 17 bases. Here the CDR3 reads CASSYSMGGAMDEQFF. The CDR3 coding sequence is TGTGCCAGCAGTTACTCGATGGGGGGGGCCATGGATGAGCAGTTCTTC.

The rearrangement uses TRBV20-1 and TRBJ2-7, with D perhaps TRBD2 (6 bases). This CDR3 contains 13 residues. The V gene lost 3 bases and the J gene lost 3 bases, with 12 bases spanning the gap. The germline gives CDR1 DFQATT, CDR2 SNEGSKA (reference sequence). This CDR3 reads CSASRGLIYEQYF. CDR3 sequence (DNA): TGCAGTGCTAGTAGGGGACTGATCTACGAGCAGTACTTC.

This chain uses TRBV3-1 (or the pseudogene TRBV3-2) with TRBJ1-2; tentative D call: TRBD1 (5 bases). V was shortened by 3 bases and J by 7 bases, with 12 bases between the two germline ends. The germline V gene encodes CDR1 LGHDT and CDR2 YNNKEL (reference sequence). The CDR3 is made up of 13 amino acids. The CDR3 bases are TGTGCCAGCAGCCAGGTCCAGGGCCTTGGCTACACCTTC. It translates to CASSQVQGLGYTF.

This clone appeared a few times. The rearrangement uses TRBV7-2 and TRBJ1-5; D might be TRBD1 (5 bases). Trimming pared 1 base from V and 10 bases from J, leaving 14 bases between. Germline CDR1 reads SGHTA; CDR2 reads FQGNSA. The CDR3 extends over 14 amino acids. Written as DNA, the CDR3 is TGTGCCAGCAGCTTAGGTGGGGCCTCCCCCCCCCAGCATTTT. Protein sequence: CASSLGGASPPQHF. The complete variable domain, with remaining parts taken from reference TRBV7-2 and TRBJ1-5, reads GAGVSQSPSNKVTEKGKDVELRCDPISGHTALYWYRQSLGQGLEFLIYFQGNSAPDKSGLPSDRFSAERTGGSVSTLTIQRTQQEDSAVYLCASSLGGASPPQHFGDGTRLSIL.

This sequence joins TRBV4-2 and TRBJ2-5, with 10 nucleotides matching TRBD2. The CDR3 sequence is 14 residues long. With V trimmed by 2 bases and J by 5 bases, 2 bases remained unmatched. Germline assignment: CDR1 LGHNA and CDR2 YNFKEQ. The CDR3 loop reads CASSQLAGAETQYF. In DNA, the CDR3 is TGTGCCAGCAGCCAACTAGCGGGAGCGGAGACCCAGTACTTC.

This chain joins TRBV4-2 and TRBJ1-4; TRBD1 is a possible D gene (5 bases). V was pared by 2 bases and J by 2 bases, with 15 bases between. This CDR3 contains 17 residues. Germline lookup yields CDR1 LGHNA and CDR2 YNFKEQ. The DNA of the CDR3 is TGTGCCAGCAGCCAATCGGCAGGGTTGGGCACTAATGAAAAACTGTTTTTT. Translated, it gives CASSQSAGLGTNEKLFF.

V usage is TRBV5-6 and J usage is TRBJ1-4; TRBD1 matches 11 bases. CDR1 is SGHDT, CDR2 YYEEEE, per germline. This CDR3 is 15 amino acids long. The J segment lost 7 bases and the V segment lost 4 bases, leaving 6 bases of the junction unmatched. CDR3: CASSPGQGATEKLFF. CDR3 DNA sequence: TGTGCCAGCAGCCCTGGACAGGGGGCGACTGAAAAACTGTTTTTT. Variable domain in full (rest from reference TRBV5-6 and TRBJ1-4): DAGVTQSPTHLIKTRGQQVTLRCSPKSGHDTVSWYQQALGQGPQFIFQYYEEEERQRGNFPDRFSGHQFPNYSSELNVNALLLGDSALYLCASSPGQGATEKLFFGSGTQLSVL.

This chain joins TRBV19 and TRBJ2-7; D may be TRBD2 (5 bases). The CDR3 has 13 residues. Germline loops: CDR1 LNHDA, CDR2 SQIVND (reference sequence). V was cut by 6 bases and J by 6 bases, with 15 bases left in between. Here the CDR3 DNA reads TGTGCCAGTAGCATTAACCGAGGAGGCGAGCAGTACTTC. It specifies CASSINRGGEQYF.

The genes are TRBV4-3 and TRBJ2-1; possible D gene TRBD2, 5 bases. V gave up 4 bases and J gave up 5 bases, with 15 bases separating them. Per germline, CDR1 LGHNA and CDR2 YSLEER. This CDR3 is built from 15 residues. CDR3: CASSLEGRRDNEQFF. Written as DNA, the CDR3 is TGCGCCAGCAGCCTCGAGGGTCGCCGGGACAATGAGCAGTTCTTC.

V gene TRBV14 combines with J gene TRBJ1-6; D not certain. V lost 5 bases to trimming and J lost 7 bases, with 15 bases between them. Germline V CDR1 and CDR2: SGHDN, FVKESK. This CDR3 is built from 15 residues. The CDR3, as DNA: TGTGCCAGCAGCGGTCAGGTACCGGGAAATTCACCCCTCCACTTT. Translated: CASSGQVPGNSPLHF.

The chain has TRBV5-1 and TRBJ2-7; 8 bases align to TRBD1. Germline CDR1 and CDR2: SGHRS and YFSETQ. The CDR3 totals 14 residues. V was pared by 0 bases and J by 6 bases, with 5 bases of the junction left unmatched. This chain's CDR3 is CASSLEWTGSEQYF. DNA for the CDR3: TGCGCCAGCAGCTTGGAGTGGACAGGGTCCGAGCAGTACTTC.

The chain joins TRBV18 to TRBJ1-1; D is uncertain. Germline-derived CDR1 and CDR2 are KGHSH and LQKENI. This CDR3 comprises 13 residues. The V and J ends lost 7 bases and 3 bases respectively, with 12 bases between them. The CDR3 coding sequence is TGTGCCAGCTTTAGGGAGAGGGACACTGAAGCTTTCTTT. It encodes CASFRERDTEAFF.

The CDR3 DNA reads TGTGCCAGCAGCCGAACCGGGACAGCTAAAGAAGCTTTCTTT. It translates to CASSRTGTAKEAFF. This chain uses TRBV11-3 with TRBJ1-1; 7 bases line up with TRBD1. Germline assignment: CDR1 SGHNT and CDR2 YENEEA. The CDR3 consists of 14 residues. Trimming removed 5 bases from V and 8 bases from J; junction bases left unmatched: 11. The whole variable domain, filled in from reference TRBV11-3 and TRBJ1-1, reads EAGVVQSPRYKIIEKKQPVAFWCNPISGHNTLYWYLQNLGQGPELLIRYENEEAVDDSQLPKDRFSAERLKGVDSTLKIQPAELGDSAVYLCASSRTGTAKEAFFGQGTRLTVV.

The V and J genes are TRBV4-3 and TRBJ1-6, with 11 bases fitting TRBD1. Trimming took 0 bases from V and 7 from J; bases not matched to a gene: 5. The CDR3 runs 17 residues. Germline CDR1 and CDR2: LGHNA and YSLEER. As DNA, the CDR3 is TGCGCCAGCAGCCAAGATAGTGGGACAGGGGGGAATTCACCCCTCCACTTT. It is translated as CASSQDSGTGGNSPLHF.

V usage is TRBV9 and J usage is TRBJ1-1, with no clear D. Trimming took off 3 bases at V and 1 base at J, with 13 bases between the two ends. The CDR3 covers 15 residues. Germline V lookup: CDR1 SGDLS, CDR2 YYNGEE. The CDR3 region is CASSALGGRNTEAFF. The CDR3 coding sequence is TGTGCCAGCAGCGCCCTAGGAGGGCGGAACACTGAAGCTTTCTTT.

The table lists this clone with many counts. This chain links TRBV7-9 with TRBJ2-1; 12 positions agree with TRBD1. Trimming took 5 bases from V and 15 from J; bases not matched to a gene: 14. The CDR3 extends over 15 amino acids. Per germline, CDR1 SEHNR and CDR2 FQNEAQ (reference sequence). CDR3 sequence reads: CASSERDRGQVAWFF. The CDR3 nucleotides are TGTGCCAGCAGCGAACGGGACAGGGGGCAGGTAGCGTGGTTCTTC. The entire variable domain, with the rest obtained from reference TRBV7-9 and TRBJ2-1, is as follows: DTGVSQNPRHKITKRGQNVTFRCDPISEHNRLYWYRQTLGQGPEFLTYFQNEAQLEKSRLLSDRFSAERPKGSFSTLEIQRTEQGDSAMYLCASSERDRGQVAWFFGPGTRLTVL.

The chain couples TRBV30 to TRBJ2-3, with 8 nucleotides matching TRBD1. The CDR3 has 14 residues. V shed 2 bases, J shed 0 bases, and the junction held 1 base outside the gene matches. Per the germline V gene, CDR1 is GTSNPN and CDR2 is SVGIG (reference sequence). For the CDR3, the DNA is TGTGCCTGGAGTCGGACAGGGAGCACAGATACGCAGTATTTT. Translating it yields CAWSRTGSTDTQYF.

J is TRBJ2-7 and V is TRBV7-8; TRBD2 matches at 9 bases. Germline trimming cut 5 bases from V and 4 bases from J; bases unmatched to any gene: 15. The germline gives CDR1 SGHVS, CDR2 FQNEAQ. The CDR3 totals 17 residues. The chain's CDR3 is CASSLLGGAGGPYEQYF. CDR3 coding DNA: TGTGCCAGCAGCCTCCTGGGGGGTGCGGGAGGGCCGTACGAGCAGTACTTC.